This TCR beta chain derives from a study of blood T cell repertoires in COVID-19. Study information: Donors in the United States, Italy and Spain gave samples during acute or convalescent COVID-19. PBMCs, B-cell-depleted T cells, or T cells were the source of the cDNA or gDNA that made up the material.

Trimming took off 9 bases at V and 3 bases at J, with 18 bases between the two ends. CDR1 is SGHDN, CDR2 FVKESK, per germline. This CDR3 has 15 amino acids. Per the authors' pipeline: From reference gene primer amplification, estimates of nucleated cell counts were derived. TCRdb keeps only in-frame clones here, not all; method: immunoSEQ multiplex PCR. V, J and clone size derive from that table, while D and trimming were established from the DNA sequence. The sample shows tens of thousands of clones, approximately 93% of them seen only once. V is TRBV14 and J is TRBJ2-1, with D possibly matching TRBD1 (6 bases). Sequences were obtained from peripheral blood. The receptor was isolated from a human donor in a cohort sampled during active COVID-19. CDR3 in amino acids: CARGGGRYFYNEQFF. The CDR3, as DNA: TGTGCCAGAGGGGGTGGCCGGTACTTCTACAATGAGCAGTTCTTC.